A single TCR beta chain is shown here with its context. Its antigen is undetermined. The data are from a study of beta chain features in type 1 diabetes. Study-wide context: Across every sample, roughly 100 million sorted cells were examined in total.

Investigators reverse transcribed all isolated RNA, so they sequenced expressed TCRB transcripts. Repertoires were generated with immunoSEQ multiplex PCR, while TCRdb's copy carries only in-frame clones and drops some. This sample yields approximately 150,000 clones, of which around 63% are seen a single time; about 0.1% belongs to the top ten. This CDR3 comprises 15 residues. Trimming took 5 bases from V and 5 from J; bases not matched to a gene: 10. CDR1 is MNHEY and CDR2 is SMNVEV in the germline V gene (reference sequence). Study observations and caveats: Shorter TCRB CDR3s, moderately but significantly so, marked every one of the four CD4+ subsets in Type 1 diabetes patients.

The receptor was isolated from a man younger than 45 with type 1 diabetes. Sequencing was done on a sample of naive CD4+ T cells from blood. The chain carries TRBV27 and TRBJ1-2, with TRBD1 matching over 8 bases. The CDR3 coding sequence is TGTGCCAGCAGTCCGACCGGACAGGGCCGGTATGGCTACACCTTC. Translating it yields CASSPTGQGRYGYTF.